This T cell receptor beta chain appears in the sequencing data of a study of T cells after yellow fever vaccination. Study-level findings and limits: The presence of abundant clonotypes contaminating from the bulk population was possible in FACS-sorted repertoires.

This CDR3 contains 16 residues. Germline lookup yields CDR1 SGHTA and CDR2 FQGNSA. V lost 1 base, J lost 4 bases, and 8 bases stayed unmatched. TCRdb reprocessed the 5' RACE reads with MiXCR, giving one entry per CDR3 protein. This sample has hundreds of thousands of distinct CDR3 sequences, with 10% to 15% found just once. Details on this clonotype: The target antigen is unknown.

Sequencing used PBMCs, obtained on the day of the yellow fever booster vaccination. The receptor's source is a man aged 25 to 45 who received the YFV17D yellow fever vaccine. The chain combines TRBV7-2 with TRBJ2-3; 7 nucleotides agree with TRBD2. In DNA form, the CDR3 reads TGTGCCAGCAGCTTAGTATCCGGACTAGTCGCAGATACGCAGTATTTT. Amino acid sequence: CASSLVSGLVADTQYF.